What follows are 23 T cell receptor beta chains derived from one specimen sequenced in a study of CXCR3-negative and CXCR3-positive naive CD8 T cells. These receptors' antigens are unknown. The method, 5' RACE with UMI labels, was used to prepare the TRB cDNA libraries. TCRdb reanalyzed the 5' RACE reads, giving one entry per CDR3 protein sequence and no DNA. The sample data list some 120,000 distinct CDR3 sequences. Findings of the study overall: More hydrophobic TRB CDR3s occurred in CXCR3-positive than in CXCR3-negative naive cells.

Sequencing input: naive CXCR3+ CD8+ T cells from blood. The subset denotes: CD45RO-CCR7+CD27+CD95- naive CD8+ T cells expressing CXCR3 (TNR3+). The receptors derive from a human donor in good health. Some clones in this sample may be carry-over from other donors' samples.

The chain links TRBV29-1 to TRBJ2-1. Germline assignment: CDR1 SQVTM and CDR2 ANQGSEA. The length of the CDR3 is 13 residues. The CDR3 spells CSVDGGSYNEQFF.

The rearrangement uses TRBV6-5 and TRBJ2-7; there is no DNA to check the TCRdb D call of TRBD1. Germline V gene lookup returns CDR1 MNHEY and CDR2 SVGAGI. This CDR3 has 14 residues. The CDR3 is CASSYSSGAREQYF.

The gene calls are TRBV7-9 and TRBJ2-7; no DNA is available, so the TRBD2 call from TCRdb remains unchecked. The CDR3 contains 19 residues. Germline V gene lookup returns CDR1 SEHNR and CDR2 FQNEAQ (reference sequence). CDR3 loop: CASSLMVAGGPREGYEQYF.

V usage is TRBV28 and J usage is TRBJ2-3. The CDR3 covers 12 residues. Germline V gene data show CDR1 as MDHEN and CDR2 as SYDVKM. The chain's CDR3 is CASSYITDTQYF.

J is TRBJ1-5 and V is TRBV12-3 or TRBV12-4. CDR3 size: 13 residues. The CDR3 loop reads CASSQTADQPQHF.

The chain is built from TRBV3-1 and TRBJ2-1. Germline values: CDR1 LGHDT, CDR2 YNNKEL (reference sequence). The CDR3 is 15 residues long. The CDR3 loop is CASSQENVAWNEQFF.

The chain couples TRBV10-1 to TRBJ2-2; TCRdb's D call, TRBD2, is unchecked because there is no DNA. The CDR3 is 17 residues long. Germline assignment: CDR1 WNHNN and CDR2 SYGVQD (reference sequence). This CDR3 reads CASSESGSGSISGELFF.

The rearrangement uses TRBV9 and TRBJ2-5; TCRdb's assignment of TRBD1 cannot be checked, as there is no DNA. The CDR3 spans 15 residues. From germline, CDR1 is SGDLS and CDR2 YYNGEE. This CDR3 reads CASSITGGRQETQYF.

The chain combines TRBV30 with TRBJ2-1; there is no DNA to check the TCRdb D call of TRBD1. This CDR3 spans 13 amino acids. Looked up from germline, CDR1 is GTSNPN and CDR2 is SVGIG (reference sequence). Here the CDR3 reads CAWSVGQVNEQFF.

The chain combines TRBV27 with TRBJ2-2; TCRdb's D call of TRBD1 is untestable without DNA. Germline V CDR1 and CDR2: MNHEY, SMNVEV (reference sequence). CDR3 size: 18 residues. The CDR3 here is CASTILHTGGISTGELFF.

This chain uses TRBV12-3 or TRBV12-4 with TRBJ2-1; TCRdb selects TRBD1, and the lack of DNA leaves this call unchecked. The CDR3 consists of 14 residues. The CDR3: CASSWGTGSTEQFF.

The chain recombines TRBV6-6 with TRBJ1-5. The CDR3 length is 12 residues. Germline CDR1 is MNHNY and CDR2 is SVGAGI (reference sequence). The CDR3 reads CASSLIGQPQHF.

V and J are TRBV21-1 and TRBJ2-5; without DNA, the TCRdb call of TRBD1 cannot be checked. TRBV21-1 is an annotated pseudogene. The CDR3 runs 17 residues. The CDR3 region is CASSKGDQGAAHKTQYF.

The chain combines TRBV18 with TRBJ2-1; TCRdb returns TRBD1, unconfirmable since there is no DNA. This CDR3 has 17 amino acids. Germline lookup yields CDR1 KGHSH and CDR2 LQKENI. The chain's CDR3 is CASSSTTGTGDTNEQFF. Filled out from reference TRBV18 and TRBJ2-1, the complete variable domain reads NAGVMQNPRHLVRRRGQEARLRCSPMKGHSHVYWYRQLPEEGLKFMVYLQKENIIDESGMPKERFSAEFPKEGPSILRIQQVVRGDSAAYFCASSSTTGTGDTNEQFFGPGTRLTVL.

The gene calls are TRBV12-5 and TRBJ2-2; the D call of TRBD1 rests on TCRdb alone, since no DNA is present to check it. The V gene's germline CDR1 is LGHNT and CDR2 FRNRAP. There are 15 residues in the CDR3. CDR3 residues: CASGDTARGTGELFF.

The gene calls are TRBV4-1 and TRBJ2-1; TCRdb calls TRBD2, which cannot be checked without DNA. CDR3 length: 14 amino acids. CDR1 and CDR2 from the germline V gene are MGHRA and YSYEKL. This CDR3 is CASSLSGRANEQFF.

The V call is TRBV6-2 or TRBV6-3, the J call TRBJ1-6; TCRdb lists TRBD1, though no DNA is available to test this call. CDR3 length: 15 amino acids. The V gene's germline CDR1 is MNHEY and CDR2 SVGEGT. CDR3 residues: CASTPDQEQASPLHF.

The CDR3 loop is CSTRIGSGGIEQFF. The chain has TRBV5-1 and TRBJ2-1; TCRdb picks TRBD2, but there is no DNA to check that call. The V gene's germline CDR1 is SGHRS and CDR2 YFSETQ. The CDR3 contains 14 residues.

The rearrangement joins TRBV29-1 to TRBJ2-1; without DNA, the TCRdb call of TRBD2 cannot be checked. The germline V gene has CDR1 SQVTM and CDR2 ANQGSEA. This CDR3 is 15 amino acids long. The CDR3: CSVEEAGDENNEQFF.

The chain combines TRBV4-2 with TRBJ2-1; TCRdb proposes TRBD2, but this gene call is untestable without DNA. The CDR3 is 15 residues long. Germline values: CDR1 LGHNA, CDR2 YNFKEQ. CDR3 sequence: CASSHALAEPNEQFF.

The V and J genes are TRBV29-1 and TRBJ2-3; TCRdb's D call, TRBD2, is unchecked because there is no DNA. The CDR3 contains 18 residues. Germline-derived CDR1 and CDR2 are SQVTM and ANQGSEA. CDR3 amino acids: CSVEEEGYIREGPDTQYF.

The V gene is TRBV7-8, the J gene TRBJ1-3. Per the germline V gene, CDR1 is SGHVS and CDR2 is FQNEAQ. The CDR3 covers 13 residues. The CDR3 protein is CASSLPSGNTIYF.

The V and J genes are TRBV29-1 and TRBJ2-7. CDR1 is SQVTM, CDR2 ANQGSEA, per germline. This CDR3 is built from 11 residues. CDR3 protein: CSGLSSYEQYF.